The rows below give T cell receptor beta chains drawn from one sample of a study of cytomegalovirus exposure and HLA in healthy donors. Sequencing used immunoSEQ multiplex PCR; TCRdb keeps in-frame clones, though not all of them. Reported are roughly 75,000 clones; the ten largest clones contain about 0.83%. Sequencing input: PBMCs. Receptors were obtained from a boy aged 5-17 years in good health and CMV-seronegative. Each CDR3 is given with its conserved first and last residue.

V	CDR3
TRBV6-1	CASSETGGNEQFF
TRBV18	CASSPTGTIGNTIYF
TRBV29-1	CSVVIQQLVNTEAFF
TRBV10-3	CAISELDREADGYTF
TRBV10-2	CASSDFGGGNEQFF
TRBV5-6	CASSGAGGPAGELFF
TRBV19	CASVPTAGSLTSSPLHF
TRBV28	CVVGGYEQYF
TRBV30	CAWRPGHNYGYTF
TRBV5-1	CASSVDLAGETYEQYF
TRBV19	CASSRWRDGYTF
TRBV27	CASRYTGTGGGYGYTF
TRBV10-1	CASILPGQGWKTQYF
TRBV9	CASSVGSLAGGRYEQYF
TRBV11-2	CASSLAGGTIYF
TRBV27	CASSFVRTSGSRDNEQFF
TRBV9	CASSPVGTGGGETQYF
TRBV30	CAWSAGTYGYTF
TRBV19	CASSHKGQGSYGYTF
TRBV29-1	CSVEAPGSDYEQFF
TRBV6-5	CASSNSWMRGEAFF
TRBV15	CATSRYREFSGYTF
TRBV4-3	CASSQLRETGELFF
TRBV29-1	CSVYRVDTEAFF
TRBV18	CASHEGVQETQYF
TRBV11-1	CASSPRTRGAYYEQYF
TRBV30	CAWSVRGGNQPQHF
TRBV6-1	CASSEEIAGGMNEQFF
TRBV29-1	CSVDFGGYGYTF
TRBV9	CASSPTGLAGYEQYF
TRBV19	CASSIGAGTYEQYF
TRBV19	CASSILDTNQPQHF
TRBV6-1	CASSEVTDSAYEQYF
TRBV5-1	CASSPPRLAGADNEQFF
TRBV6-6	CASSQMGGRETQYF
TRBV6-4	CASSGDRELAEKLFF
TRBV5-1	CASSYALTGDYTDTQYF
TRBV11-2	CASTTTLGGNEKLFF
TRBV5-1	CASSDGTGVNTEAFF
TRBV18	CASSPQDREEQYF
TRBV4-1	CASSQGTANQPQHF
TRBV7-2	CASSAHARGSYNSPLHF
TRBV10-3	CAISTGTGASGYTF
TRBV6-1	CASSEQAGSAYEQYF
TRBV7-9	CASSSDTANTEAFF
TRBV7-3	CASSLMAGAHNYGYTF
TRBV2	CASSEEGAGANVLTF
TRBV18	CASSPSGDKYSPLHF
TRBV7-9	CASSSNEAFF
TRBV2	CASTDAPYEQYF
TRBV19	CASSMGQGNYGYTF
TRBV5-1	CASSEQGAANEKLFF
TRBV29-1	CSVQVQENSPLHF
TRBV18	CASAPPRQGYTDTQYF
TRBV25-1	CASSDLLGCSGNTIYF
TRBV4-1	CASSSPGQIDGYTF